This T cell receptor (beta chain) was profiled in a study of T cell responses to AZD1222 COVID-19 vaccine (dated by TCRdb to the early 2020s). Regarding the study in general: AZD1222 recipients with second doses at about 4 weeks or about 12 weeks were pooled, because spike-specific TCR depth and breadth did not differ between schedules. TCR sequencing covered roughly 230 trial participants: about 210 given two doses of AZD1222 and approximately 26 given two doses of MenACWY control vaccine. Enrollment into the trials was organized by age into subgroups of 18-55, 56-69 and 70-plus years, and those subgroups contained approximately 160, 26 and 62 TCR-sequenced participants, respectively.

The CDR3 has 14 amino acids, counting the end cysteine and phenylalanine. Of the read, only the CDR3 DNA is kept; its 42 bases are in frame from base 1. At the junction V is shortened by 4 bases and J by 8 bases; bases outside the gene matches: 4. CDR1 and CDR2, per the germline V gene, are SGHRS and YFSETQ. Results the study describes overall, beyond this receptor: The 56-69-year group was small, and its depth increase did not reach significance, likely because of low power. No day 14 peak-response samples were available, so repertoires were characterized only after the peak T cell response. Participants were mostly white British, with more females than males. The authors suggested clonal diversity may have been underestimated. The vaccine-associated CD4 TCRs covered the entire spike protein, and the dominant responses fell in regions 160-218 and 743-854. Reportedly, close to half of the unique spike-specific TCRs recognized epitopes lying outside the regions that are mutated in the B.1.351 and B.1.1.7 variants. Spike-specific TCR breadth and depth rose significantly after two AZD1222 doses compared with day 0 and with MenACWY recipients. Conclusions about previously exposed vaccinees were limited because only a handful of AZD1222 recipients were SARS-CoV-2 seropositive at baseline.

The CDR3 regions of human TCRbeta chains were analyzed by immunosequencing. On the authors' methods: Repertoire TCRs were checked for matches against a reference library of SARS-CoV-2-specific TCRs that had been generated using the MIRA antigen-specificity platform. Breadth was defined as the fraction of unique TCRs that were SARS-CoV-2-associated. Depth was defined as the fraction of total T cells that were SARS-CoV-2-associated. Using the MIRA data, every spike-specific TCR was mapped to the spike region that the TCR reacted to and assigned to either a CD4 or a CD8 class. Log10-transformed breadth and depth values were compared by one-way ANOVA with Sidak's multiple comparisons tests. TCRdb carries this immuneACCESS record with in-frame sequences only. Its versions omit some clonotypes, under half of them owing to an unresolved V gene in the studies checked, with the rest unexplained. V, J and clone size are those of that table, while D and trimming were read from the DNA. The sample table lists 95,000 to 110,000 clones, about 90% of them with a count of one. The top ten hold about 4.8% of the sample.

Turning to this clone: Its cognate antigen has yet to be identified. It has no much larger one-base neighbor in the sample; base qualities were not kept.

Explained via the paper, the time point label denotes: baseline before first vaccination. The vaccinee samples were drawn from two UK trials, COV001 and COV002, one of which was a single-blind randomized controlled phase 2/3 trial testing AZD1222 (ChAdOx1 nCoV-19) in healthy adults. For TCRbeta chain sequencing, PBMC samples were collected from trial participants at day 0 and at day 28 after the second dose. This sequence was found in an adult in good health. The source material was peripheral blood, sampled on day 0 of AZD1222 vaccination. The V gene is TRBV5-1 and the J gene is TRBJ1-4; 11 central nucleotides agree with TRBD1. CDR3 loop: CASSPGTGGEKLFF. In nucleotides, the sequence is TGCGCCAGCAGCCCCGGGACAGGGGGGGAAAAACTGTTTTTT.